What follows are 21 T cell receptor beta chains derived from one specimen sequenced in a study of cytomegalovirus exposure and HLA in healthy donors. The PCR ran on 60 Vbeta and 13 Jbeta primers. Libraries were prepared by immunoSEQ multiplex PCR; TCRdb keeps only in-frame clonotypes and omits some of them. The sample carries 120,000 or so clones, roughly 84% recorded once. Sample: PBMCs. The receptors were sampled from a man between 25 and 39 years old in good health and CMV-seropositive.

The rearrangement joins TRBV2 to TRBJ2-7, with D perhaps matching TRBD1 (6 bases). The CDR3 extends over 13 amino acids. V lost 7 bases to trimming and J lost 5 bases, with 15 bases between them. CDR1 and CDR2 (germline): SNHLY, FYNNEI. The CDR3 reads CASNAQGFHEQYF. CDR3 coding DNA: TGTGCCAGCAACGCCCAGGGGTTCCACGAGCAGTACTTC.

The CDR3 here is CASSQLKGGNTGELFF. In DNA, the CDR3 is TGCGCCAGCAGCCAATTAAAAGGAGGGAACACCGGGGAGCTGTTTTTT. The gene calls are TRBV4-3 and TRBJ2-2, with TRBD2 as a possible D gene (5 bases). Trimming cost V 2 bases and J 1 base, with 11 bases left between them. Germline CDR1 LGHNA, CDR2 YSLEER. The CDR3 consists of 16 residues.

The chain couples TRBV2 to TRBJ1-2, with a possible D match to TRBD1 (5 bases). The germline V gene has CDR1 SNHLY and CDR2 FYNNEI. This CDR3 spans 13 amino acids. The ends were cut back, 5 bases at V and 8 bases at J, with 15 bases in the middle. CDR3 protein: CASSRRGLGGYTF. The CDR3 DNA is TGTGCCAGCAGTCGAAGGGGCCTTGGCGGCTACACCTTC.

This rearrangement joins TRBV18 to TRBJ2-1, with TRBD2 identical over 8 bases. The CDR3 sequence is 15 residues long. Germline V CDR1 and CDR2: KGHSH, LQKENI. Germline trimming cut 2 bases from V and 5 bases from J; bases unmatched to any gene: 5. CDR3 nucleotides: TGTGCCAGCTCACCAGGAGCAGCGGGGGACAATGAGCAGTTCTTC. Amino acids: CASSPGAAGDNEQFF.

The chain combines TRBV25-1 with TRBJ2-5; possibly TRBD1 for D (5 bases). V shed 5 bases and J shed 5 bases, with 18 bases lying between them. Germline-derived CDR1 and CDR2 are MGHDK and SYGVNS. CDR3 length equals 15 residues. The CDR3 loop reads CASSQLKGDKETQYF. CDR3 in DNA: TGTGCCAGCAGTCAATTAAAAGGGGATAAGGAGACCCAGTACTTC.

The genes are TRBV4-1 and TRBJ1-1; no clear D gene. Germline V gives CDR1 MGHRA, CDR2 YSYEKL. CDR3 size: 14 residues. Trimming removed 1 base from V and 0 bases from J, with 6 bases in between. This CDR3 is CASSQVVLNTEAFF. The CDR3 nucleotides read TGCGCCAGCAGCCAAGTCGTTCTGAACACTGAAGCTTTCTTT.

This rearrangement joins TRBV18 to TRBJ2-7; 16 positions agree with TRBD2. CDR3 size: 18 residues. The V segment lost 4 bases and the J segment 2 bases; nucleotides outside the gene matches: 8. Germline V gene data show CDR1 as KGHSH and CDR2 as LQKENI. The CDR3 DNA reads as TGTGCCAGCTCACTCGGGACTAGCGGGGGGGCCGAGGCCTACGAGCAGTACTTC. Protein product: CASSLGTSGGAEAYEQYF.

This clone is medium-sized (0.01 to 0.1%) within its sample. The chain links TRBV6-5 to TRBJ2-2, with a weak D call TRBD2 (5 bases). The ends were cut back, 2 bases at V and 5 bases at J, with 9 bases in the middle. This CDR3 region has 14 residues. Germline V lookup: CDR1 MNHEY, CDR2 SVGAGI. CDR3 sequence reads: CASSYTPGTGELFF. The CDR3 nucleotides are TGTGCCAGCAGTTACACGCCGGGGACCGGGGAGCTGTTTTTT.

The CDR3 region has the DNA TGTGCCAGTAGTTGGGCTAGCGGGGGGGCTAACACAGATACGCAGTATTTT. Amino acids: CASSWASGGANTDTQYF. This chain connects TRBV19 to TRBJ2-3; 12 nucleotides line up with TRBD2. V was clipped by 5 bases and J by 2 bases; unmatched bases: 8. Looked up from germline, CDR1 is LNHDA and CDR2 is SQIVND (reference sequence). This CDR3 is built from 17 residues.

V and J are TRBV19 and TRBJ1-2, with D tentatively TRBD1 (6 bases). The CDR3 covers 12 residues. V dropped 4 bases and J dropped 8 bases, with 11 bases sitting between them. Looked up from germline, CDR1 is LNHDA and CDR2 is SQIVND (reference sequence). This CDR3 is CASSTSGVGYTF. CDR3 nucleotide sequence: TGTGCCAGTAGTACCTCAGGGGTGGGCTACACCTTC.

The rearrangement joins TRBV5-1 to TRBJ2-3, with D perhaps matching TRBD1 (6 bases). CDR3 length: 14 amino acids. V was clipped by 2 bases and J by 0 bases, with 7 bases between them. Germline V gene lookup returns CDR1 SGHRS and CDR2 YFSETQ. The CDR3 region has the DNA TGCGCCAGCAGCTTTGGACAGAGCACAGATACGCAGTATTTT. It yields the protein CASSFGQSTDTQYF.

This clone was seen a handful of times. The chain joins TRBV7-2 to TRBJ2-3; D gene ambiguous. Germline-derived CDR1 and CDR2 are SGHTA and FQGNSA. This CDR3 region has 12 residues. Trimming cost V 3 bases and J 3 bases, with 4 bases left between them. In nucleotides, the CDR3 is TGTGCCAGCAGCTTGGCAACAGATACGCAGTATTTT. Its protein is CASSLATDTQYF.

The V gene is TRBV2, the J gene TRBJ2-1; TRBD2 aligns across 13 bases. Trimming cost V 4 bases and J 6 bases; bases outside gene matches: 6. The CDR3 extends over 16 amino acids. Germline lookup yields CDR1 SNHLY and CDR2 FYNNEI. CDR3 residues: CASSGGLAGAANEQFF. CDR3 coding DNA: TGTGCCAGCAGTGGAGGACTAGCGGGGGCGGCCAATGAGCAGTTCTTC.

The rearrangement links TRBV5-1 to TRBJ2-1; D perhaps matches TRBD2 (6 bases). Per germline, CDR1 SGHRS and CDR2 YFSETQ. V gave up 1 base and J gave up 5 bases, with 10 bases separating them. This CDR3 is 14 amino acids long. CDR3 amino acids: CASSLSPGDNEQFF. The CDR3 DNA sequence: TGCGCCAGCAGCTTGTCTCCGGGGGACAATGAGCAGTTCTTC.

V gene TRBV30 combines with J gene TRBJ1-2; 8 nucleotides agree with TRBD1. The CDR3 loop spans 13 amino acids. Germline V gene sequence: CDR1 GTSNPN, CDR2 SVGIG (reference sequence). With V trimmed by 5 bases and J by 3 bases, 5 bases remained unmatched. The CDR3 here is CAWLQDRDYGYTF. In nucleotides, the CDR3 is TGTGCCTGGCTCCAGGACAGGGACTATGGCTACACCTTC.

Written as DNA, the CDR3 is TGTGCCAGCAGTTTATCGGTGGTAGCGGGGGGAGATACGCAGTATTTT. This sequence encodes CASSLSVVAGGDTQYF. The rearrangement links TRBV27 to TRBJ2-3; 10 nucleotides match TRBD2. The germline gives CDR1 MNHEY, CDR2 SMNVEV (reference sequence). The CDR3 runs to 16 residues. V lost 0 bases to trimming and J lost 5 bases; unmatched junction nucleotides: 5.

The J gene is TRBJ2-1, the V gene TRBV5-4; TRBD1 matches at 8 bases. Per germline, CDR1 SGHNT and CDR2 YYREEE (reference sequence). J was trimmed by 8 bases and V by 0 bases; bases with no gene match: 4. The CDR3 spans 14 residues. CDR3 sequence reads: CASSLDQGADEQFF. Here the CDR3 DNA reads TGTGCCAGCAGCTTGGATCAGGGGGCTGATGAGCAGTTCTTC.

This clone was seen a handful of times. V gene TRBV4-3 combines with J gene TRBJ1-1; 7 nucleotides align to TRBD1. CDR1 and CDR2 from the germline V gene are LGHNA and YSLEER. The CDR3 loop spans 16 amino acids. Germline trimming cut 0 bases from V and 4 bases from J; bases unmatched to any gene: 8. CDR3 in amino acids: CASSQDMAGGTTEAFF. The CDR3 nucleotides read TGCGCCAGCAGCCAAGATATGGCAGGGGGGACCACTGAAGCTTTCTTT.

This sequence joins TRBV13 and TRBJ2-2, with D perhaps matching TRBD2 (5 bases). Between the trimmed V and J ends, which lost 5 bases and 4 bases, there was a span of 11 bases. There are 14 residues in the CDR3. Per the germline V gene, CDR1 is PRHDT and CDR2 is FYEKMQ (reference sequence). This CDR3 reads CASSPERTTGELFF. The CDR3 bases are TGTGCCAGCAGCCCAGAGCGGACCACCGGGGAGCTGTTTTTT. The whole variable domain, filled in from reference TRBV13 and TRBJ2-2, reads AAGVIQSPRHLIKEKRETATLKCYPIPRHDTVYWYQQGPGQDPQFLISFYEKMQSDKGSIPDRFSAQQFSDYHSELNMSSLELGDSALYFCASSPERTTGELFFGEGSRLTVL.

V and J are TRBV5-5 and TRBJ2-7; possibly TRBD1 for D (5 bases). Germline CDR1 is SGHKS and CDR2 is YYEKEE (reference sequence). Trimming cost V 2 bases and J 0 bases, with 15 bases left between them. This CDR3 is 16 amino acids long. Here the CDR3 DNA reads TGTGCCAGCAGCTTTCCAGGACAAACCTTCTCCTACGAGCAGTACTTC. Translation gives CASSFPGQTFSYEQYF.

The V call is TRBV10-1, the J call TRBJ1-2; 8 bases align to TRBD1. V shed 5 bases and J 0 bases; nucleotides not matched to a gene: 20. The CDR3 sequence is 20 residues long. CDR1 is WNHNN, CDR2 SYGVQD, per germline (reference sequence). Written as DNA, the CDR3 is TGCGCCAGCAGTTCTCCGGGACAGGACTCAAGAAGTCCTCCTAACTATGGCTACACCTTC. This sequence encodes CASSSPGQDSRSPPNYGYTF.